Given below is one T cell receptor (beta chain) in context. Its ends do not fully match the called genes, so a read error is possible. Assay execution took place at the deep level. Here immunoSEQ multiplex PCR was the method, and the copy in TCRdb shows in-frame clones only, minus some. Of approximately 1.9 million clones listed, around 93% are singletons. CD8 cells classed as naive were CD45RO-negative and positively selected for CCR7, excluding terminally differentiated effector memory CD45RA+ cells. These data belong to a study of shared clonotypes between healthy human individuals. Germline V gene sequence: CDR1 MGHDK, CDR2 SYGVNS. The CDR3 spans 12 residues.

The TCR comes from a man younger than 30 in good health. Some clones in this sample may be carry-over from other donors' samples. The V gene is TRBV25-1, the J gene TRBJ2-7; D call uncertain. What was sequenced was naive CD8+ T cells from PBMCs. The CDR3 sequence: CASSESPVEQCF. The CDR3 region has the DNA TGTGCCAGCAGTGAATCACCCGTGGAGCAGTGCTTC.